The following is a T cell receptor beta chain sequence with its context. As yet, its antigen is unknown. The data were taken from a study of tumor-infiltrating lymphocytes in primary liver carcinoma. On the study more broadly: All patients, whether men or women, fell within 30 to 69 years of age. Each of the samples returned roughly 3.65 to 7.5 million productive TCRbeta reads (a yield similar across tissue types). Study-level results: Tumor region pairs showed greater overlap than either tumor-adjacent or tumor-blood pairs did. Blood's top-250-clone fraction was significantly lower than that of tumors (p = 0.039).

Extraction also yielded germline DNA, while blood RNA was obtained from unsorted whole blood. Total RNA amounting to 500 ng was the source from which TCR beta cDNA was made with a constant-region primer. For TCR beta, libraries were produced by three nested multiplex PCR rounds using slightly modified ARM-PCR. Forward primers for TRBV1-TRBV30 and a C-beta reverse primer served the first two PCR rounds, at 10 cycles each. TCRdb called the multiplex PCR reads again in MiXCR, with one record for every CDR3 protein. The table includes about 330,000 distinct CDR3 sequences, about 61% detected once. This CDR3 region has 15 residues. Germline V CDR1 and CDR2: SGHAT, FQNNGV. V lost 6 bases to trimming and J lost 7 bases; unmatched junction nucleotides: 10.

The clonotype originates from a man aged 35 to 55 with primary liver carcinoma and hepatitis B virus infection. V is TRBV11-2 and J is TRBJ2-7, with 12 bases matching TRBD2. The sequenced sample consisted of peripheral blood. CDR3 DNA: TGTGCCAGCAGGTCCTCTAGCGGGAGGGCCCTGGAGCAGTACTTC. Encoded protein: CASRSSSGRALEQYF.